The 2 T cell receptor beta chains presented below share a single source sample, sequenced in a study of blood T cell repertoires in COVID-19. Sequencing was performed with immunoSEQ multiplex PCR; in TCRdb, only in-frame clones are kept and a portion is missing. Among about 120,000 clones listed, about 80% were seen once. Sequenced sample: peripheral blood. The receptors shown here come from an elderly woman with acute or convalescent COVID-19.

The chain combines TRBV28 with TRBJ1-3; 7 positions agree with TRBD1. The germline gives CDR1 MDHEN, CDR2 SYDVKM. This CDR3 has 16 residues. J gave up 3 bases and V 5 bases, and 10 bases lay outside the gene matches. The CDR3 nucleotides read TGTGCCAGCAGTCTAACCGGGACAGATTTTGGAAACACCATATATTTT. Translating gives CASSLTGTDFGNTIYF. The full variable domain, completed using reference TRBV28 and TRBJ1-3, is DVKVTQSSRYLVKRTGEKVFLECVQDMDHENMFWYRQDPGLGLRLIYFSYDVKMKEKGDIPEGYSVSREKKERFSLILESASTNQTSMYLCASSLTGTDFGNTIYFGEGSWLTVV.

The chain links TRBV9 to TRBJ2-1; TRBD2 aligns across 11 bases. Germline CDR1 SGDLS, CDR2 YYNGEE. The CDR3 is made up of 19 amino acids. Germline trimming cut 3 bases from V and 0 bases from J; bases unmatched to any gene: 11. CDR3 sequence (DNA): TGTGCCAGCAGCGAAGGACTAGCGGGCCCTTCGGGCTCCTACAATGAGCAGTTCTTC. Its protein product is CASSEGLAGPSGSYNEQFF. Together with reference TRBV9 and TRBJ2-1, the CDR3 gives the full variable domain: DSGVTQTPKHLITATGQRVTLRCSPRSGDLSVYWYQQSLDQGLQFLIQYYNGEERAKGNILERFSAQQFPDLHSELNLSSLELGDSALYFCASSEGLAGPSGSYNEQFFGPGTRLTVL.